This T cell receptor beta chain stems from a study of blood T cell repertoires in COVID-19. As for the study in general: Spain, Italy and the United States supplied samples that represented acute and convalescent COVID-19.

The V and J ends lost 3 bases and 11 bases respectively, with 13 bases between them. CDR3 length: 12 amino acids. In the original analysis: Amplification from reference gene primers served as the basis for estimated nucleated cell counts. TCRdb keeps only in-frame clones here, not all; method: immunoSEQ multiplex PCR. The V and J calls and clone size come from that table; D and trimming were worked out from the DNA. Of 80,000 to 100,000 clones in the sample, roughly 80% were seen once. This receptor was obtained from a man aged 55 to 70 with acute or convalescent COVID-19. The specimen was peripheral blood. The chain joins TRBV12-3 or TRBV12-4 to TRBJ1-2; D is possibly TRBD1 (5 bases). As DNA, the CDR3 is TGTGCCAGCAGTTTGCAGGACATTGATTACACCTTC. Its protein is CASSLQDIDYTF.